The 9 T cell receptor beta chains below were found in one sample sequenced in a study of cytomegalovirus exposure and HLA in healthy donors. The primer mix had 60 Vbeta and 13 Jbeta primers. Profiling relied on immunoSEQ multiplex PCR, and the TCRdb table lists in-frame clones only, not all of them. The sample lists 170,000 or so clones, roughly four fifths occurring once. The sample comprised PBMCs. The receptors derive from a young man in good health and CMV-seronegative.

The rearrangement joins TRBV29-1 to TRBJ2-1; D uncertain. The CDR3 extends over 17 amino acids. Germline CDR1 is SQVTM and CDR2 is ANQGSEA. Trimming removed 1 base at V and 3 bases at J, with 19 bases between. The CDR3: CSVEGTPHPPSYNEQFF. The CDR3 DNA is TGCAGCGTTGAAGGAACTCCGCACCCACCAAGCTACAATGAGCAGTTCTTC.

The gene calls are TRBV6-5 and TRBJ1-3, with D maybe TRBD1 (5 bases). The germline V gene encodes CDR1 MNHEY and CDR2 SVGAGI. CDR3 length: 13 amino acids. The V end lost 6 bases, the J end lost 2 bases, and 8 bases lay between the germline ends. The CDR3 DNA follows: TGTGCCAGCAGCAGGGTCCCTGGAAACACCATATATTTT. Residues: CASSRVPGNTIYF.

V gene TRBV6-5 combines with J gene TRBJ2-7, with 7 bases identical to TRBD1. Germline loops: CDR1 MNHEY, CDR2 SVGAGI. This CDR3 is 15 amino acids long. Unmatched junction bases numbered 4, after V lost 0 bases and J lost 2 bases. The DNA of the CDR3 is TGTGCCAGCAGTTACTCGAGGGACAGCACCTACGAGCAGTACTTC. It is translated as CASSYSRDSTYEQYF.

In its sample, this clone was seen once. V and J are TRBV5-6 and TRBJ1-2; D possibly corresponds to TRBD1 (6 bases). The CDR3 consists of 14 residues. The germline V gene encodes CDR1 SGHDT and CDR2 YYEEEE. V was shortened by 1 base and J by 7 bases, with 14 bases between the two germline ends. The CDR3 is CASSLWGQSLGYTF. The CDR3 nucleotides read TGTGCCAGCAGCTTGTGGGGGCAGAGTCTTGGCTACACCTTC.

This clone was seen only a few times. The chain uses TRBV5-1 and TRBJ1-1, with D tentatively TRBD1 (6 bases). Between the trimmed V and J ends, which lost 7 bases and 7 bases, there was a span of 17 bases. The germline CDR1 and CDR2 sequences are SGHRS and YFSETQ. This CDR3 has 13 residues. The CDR3 reads CASAWGGGFEAFF. For the CDR3, the DNA is TGCGCCAGCGCTTGGGGGGGCGGATTTGAAGCTTTCTTT.

The rearrangement links TRBV27 to TRBJ2-1, with 12 bases identical to TRBD1. Germline V gives CDR1 MNHEY, CDR2 SMNVEV (reference sequence). The V segment lost 6 bases and the J segment 6 bases; nucleotides outside the gene matches: 6. The CDR3 is 15 residues long. CDR3 DNA: TGTGCCAGCAGGCCGGGACAGGGGGCTTTCAATGAGCAGTTCTTC. It specifies CASRPGQGAFNEQFF.

This clone was detected once. The chain links TRBV28 to TRBJ1-1; D unclear. Germline V gene lookup returns CDR1 MDHEN and CDR2 SYDVKM. The CDR3 has 14 amino acids. V lost 4 bases to trimming and J lost 6 bases, with 15 bases between them. The CDR3 nucleotides read TGTGCCAGCAGTTGGCGAGGAGGGAAGGCTGAAGCTTTCTTT. Residues: CASSWRGGKAEAFF.

The J gene is TRBJ2-5, the V gene TRBV5-4; 12 bases are a match to TRBD1. Germline CDR1 is SGHNT and CDR2 is YYREEE (reference sequence). The ends lost 4 bases at V and 5 bases at J; junction bases unmatched: 9. CDR3 length: 16 residues. The CDR3 spells CASSRLGQGAGETQYF. CDR3 in DNA: TGTGCCAGCAGCCGGTTGGGACAGGGGGCGGGGGAGACCCAGTACTTC.

The chain uses TRBV7-3 and TRBJ1-1; 7 nucleotides agree with TRBD1. The CDR3 contains 13 residues. With V trimmed by 5 bases and J by 1 base, 1 base remained unmatched. Germline CDR1 is SGHTA and CDR2 is FQGTGA. In DNA, the CDR3 is TGTGCCAGCAGCCGACAGGGGAACACTGAAGCTTTCTTT. It is translated as CASSRQGNTEAFF.